This entry features one T cell receptor beta chain sequence. Recruits, aged roughly 18 to 89 years, lived in 20 to 30 US areas. This sample was included in a study of blood T cell repertoires in COVID-19. The CDR3 runs to 16 residues. V was clipped by 1 base and J by 1 base, with 11 bases between them. Germline assignment: CDR1 LGHDT and CDR2 YNNKEL (reference sequence). Authors' data handling: Reference gene primer amplification yielded estimated nucleated cell counts. Assay used: immunoSEQ multiplex PCR; TCRdb lists only in-frame clones, some missing. V and J calls and clone size are copied from that table; D and trimming were computed from the DNA. Of 350,000 to 400,000 clones listed, approximately 89% were seen once; the top ten hold 1.5% to 2%.

Sequencing was done on a sample of PBMCs or T cells enriched from blood (not recorded which). The clonotype comes from a woman in her thirties who had recovered from COVID-19. This chain links TRBV3-1 (or the pseudogene TRBV3-2) with TRBJ1-3, with D hard to call. This CDR3 is CASSQAAGSSGNTIYF. The DNA for the CDR3 is TGTGCCAGCAGCCAAGCCGCGGGGTCTTCTGGAAACACCATATATTTT.